This T cell receptor beta chain derives from a study of cytomegalovirus exposure and HLA in healthy donors. Unmatched junction bases numbered 3, after V lost 4 bases and J lost 4 bases. Germline CDR1 is SGHRS and CDR2 is YFSETQ. The CDR3 contains 13 residues. Both 60 Vbeta primers and 13 Jbeta primers went into the PCR. Profiling relied on immunoSEQ multiplex PCR, and the TCRdb table lists in-frame clones only, not all of them. The data contain roughly 150,000 clones, 75% to 80% of them singletons. This chain uses TRBV5-1 with TRBJ2-3; 7 positions agree with TRBD1. The clonotype originates from a male donor in good health and CMV-seronegative. The sequencing input was PBMCs. The CDR3 sequence is CASSIGQADTQYF. The DNA for the CDR3 is TGCGCCAGCAGCATAGGACAGGCAGATACGCAGTATTTT. Full variable domain (missing parts from reference TRBV5-1 and TRBJ2-3): KAGVTQTPRYLIKTRGQQVTLSCSPISGHRSVSWYQQTPGQGLQFLFEYFSETQRNKGNFPGRFSGRQFSNSRSEMNVSTLELGDSALYLCASSIGQADTQYFGPGTRLTVL.